The 29 T cell receptor beta chains below come from one sample, sequenced in a study of blood T cells in healthy people across ages. Together with a sample-barcoded 5' primer, a J-beta primer mix was included in a second PCR lasting roughly 6 to 12 cycles. TCRdb re-derived calls from the 5' RACE reads in MiXCR, one entry per CDR3 protein. The profile shows some 900,000 distinct CDR3 sequences, 29% of them singletons. The sequencing input was blood. The receptors come from a woman of 80 years or more in good health.

The chain is built from TRBV10-2 and TRBJ2-1, with D perhaps matching TRBD1 or TRBD2 (5 bases each). Germline V lookup: CDR1 WSHSY, CDR2 SAAADI. This CDR3 is built from 14 residues. The V end lost 6 bases, the J end lost 6 bases, and 15 bases lay between the germline ends. CDR3 sequence (DNA): TGCGCCAGCAGAAGGAGGCAGGGCGCCAATGAGCAGTTCTTC. This encodes CASRRRQGANEQFF.

This clonotype was seen a handful of times. The rearrangement uses TRBV7-8 and TRBJ1-1; D remains ambiguous. Germline V gives CDR1 SGHVS, CDR2 FQNEAQ. This CDR3 has 13 residues. The ends were cut back, 5 bases at V and 4 bases at J, with 11 bases in the middle. The CDR3 sequence is CASSRTLGTEAFF. The CDR3 DNA follows: TGTGCCAGCAGCCGGACCCTGGGCACTGAAGCTTTCTTT.

DNA for the CDR3: TGCAGTGCTAGTTTGGGGACCGCAACGACGGGTCATAAGGGTGAGCAGTTCTTC. Protein sequence: CSASLGTATTGHKGEQFF. The V and J genes are TRBV20-1 and TRBJ2-1; D tentatively fits TRBD1 or TRBD2 (5 bases each). From germline, CDR1 is DFQATT and CDR2 SNEGSKA (reference sequence). Trimming removed 3 bases at V and 9 bases at J, with 30 bases between. There are 18 residues in the CDR3.

This clonotype has a count of ten or more. The chain employs TRBV3-1 and TRBJ2-3; 8 bases align to TRBD2. J gave up 4 bases and V 5 bases, and 11 bases lay outside the gene matches. The germline V gene encodes CDR1 LGHDT and CDR2 YNNKEL (reference sequence). CDR3 length: 16 residues. CDR3 DNA: TGTGCCAGCAGCTCACGCGCTAGCGGGCGGCCAGATACGCAGTATTTT. Its protein product is CASSSRASGRPDTQYF.

V and J are TRBV20-1 and TRBJ2-1, with D tentatively TRBD1 (6 bases). Germline CDR1 is DFQATT and CDR2 is SNEGSKA (reference sequence). Trimming pared 5 bases from V and 3 bases from J, leaving 14 bases between. This CDR3 has 14 residues. CDR3 protein: CSALDRLGYNEQFF. The CDR3 DNA reads as TGCAGTGCTCTAGACAGGCTTGGCTACAATGAGCAGTTCTTC.

This clonotype was found many times. A much more abundant neighbour one base away suggests this may be a read error. The chain uses TRBV7-2 and TRBJ1-5, with 7 positions matching TRBD1. V gave up 5 bases and J gave up 1 base; unmatched junction bases: 5. CDR3 length: 15 residues. Germline V CDR1 and CDR2: SGHTA, FQGNSA. DNA for the CDR3: TGTGCCAGCAGCCCTCGGGGACAGAGCAATCAGCCCCAGCATTTT. Amino acids: CASSPRGQSNQPQHF.

This clonotype was counted at least ten times. The rearrangement links TRBV20-1 to TRBJ2-1, with 11 bases lining up with TRBD2. Germline-derived CDR1 and CDR2 are DFQATT and SNEGSKA (reference sequence). The CDR3 has 15 residues. Trimming at V came to 3 bases and at J to 4 bases, leaving 5 bases not matched to a gene. The CDR3 sequence: CSASVAGGSYNEQFF. In nucleotides, the CDR3 is TGCAGTGCTAGTGTAGCGGGGGGGAGTTACAATGAGCAGTTCTTC.

This clonotype was counted ten times or more. This chain connects TRBV12-3 or TRBV12-4 to TRBJ2-1; the D is unclear. CDR3 length equals 14 residues. V lost 6 bases and J lost 4, with 13 bases in between. CDR3 in DNA: TGTGCCAGCAGACGCCAGGTCACGTACAATGAGCAGTTCTTC. Its translation is CASRRQVTYNEQFF.

V usage is TRBV7-2 and J usage is TRBJ2-3, with D perhaps TRBD2 (6 bases). Deletions cut 5 bases from V and 0 bases from J, with 15 bases between. The CDR3 extends over 16 amino acids. The germline V gene encodes CDR1 SGHTA and CDR2 FQGNSA. The CDR3 reads CASSPAPAGSTDTQYF. The CDR3 DNA is TGTGCCAGCAGCCCCGCTCCAGCGGGTAGCACAGATACGCAGTATTTT.

This clonotype has a count of ten or more. The CDR3 nucleotides are TGTGCCACCAGCAGAGATTCTGCGACAGCCTCGAGCTCCTACAATGAGCAGTTCTTC. Its protein product is CATSRDSATASSSYNEQFF. The V and J genes are TRBV15 and TRBJ2-1, with D possibly being TRBD1 (5 bases). The V and J ends lost 0 bases and 0 bases respectively, with 18 bases between them. Germline CDR1 reads LNHNV; CDR2 reads YYDKDF (reference sequence). The CDR3 covers 19 residues.

In its sample, this clonotype was seen many times. V usage is TRBV10-3 and J usage is TRBJ2-7, with a possible D match to TRBD1 (6 bases). The germline V gene has CDR1 ENHRY and CDR2 SYGVKD. V lost 3 bases to trimming and J lost 4 bases, with 10 bases between them. The CDR3 covers 13 residues. CDR3 DNA: TGTGCCATCAGTGAAAGGACAGAATACGAGCAGTACTTC. Translating gives CAISERTEYEQYF.

A note on this clonotype: This may be a read error: a much more frequent sequence differs by one nucleotide. The chain joins TRBV12-3 or TRBV12-4 to TRBJ2-2; TRBD2 is a possible D gene (5 bases). The CDR3 runs 15 residues. The CDR3 is CASSLRTVNTGERFF. DNA of the CDR3: TGTGCCAGCAGTTTAAGGACCGTGAACACCGGGGAGCGGTTTTTT.

The J gene is TRBJ1-4, the V gene TRBV5-5; 9 bases map to TRBD1. Trimming removed 5 bases from V and 0 bases from J; junction bases left unmatched: 5. Germline lookup yields CDR1 SGHKS and CDR2 YYEKEE (reference sequence). This CDR3 has 16 amino acids. The CDR3 loop is CASRIQGATTNEKLFF. CDR3 in DNA: TGTGCCAGCAGGATACAGGGGGCTACAACTAATGAAAAACTGTTTTTT.

The sample holds a few counts of this clonotype. One junction end does not reproduce the germline sequence, and a read error may be involved. The V gene is TRBV5-6, the J gene TRBJ2-2; D possibly corresponds to TRBD1 (6 bases). Germline CDR1 SGHDT, CDR2 YYEEEE. The CDR3 extends over 15 amino acids. The CDR3 region is CASSFGNRVVGELFF. The CDR3 coding sequence is TGCGCCAGCAGCTTCGGGAACAGGGTCGTCGGGGAGCTGTTTTTT.

This clonotype was seen a few times. The V and J genes are TRBV7-2 and TRBJ2-7; D could derive from TRBD1 or TRBD2 (5 bases each). The V and J ends lost 5 bases and 3 bases respectively, with 17 bases between them. Germline V lookup: CDR1 SGHTA, CDR2 FQGNSA. This CDR3 spans 15 amino acids. The CDR3 bases are TGTGCCAGCAGCCCCCCCTTAACGGGGCTCTACGAGCAGTACTTC. Translated, it gives CASSPPLTGLYEQYF.

V and J are TRBV9 and TRBJ1-1; D is ambiguous. The CDR3 spans 13 residues. With 6 bases removed from V and 1 base from J, the gap between germline ends came to 10 bases. Germline CDR1 is SGDLS and CDR2 is YYNGEE. The CDR3 region is CASTAEGNTEAFF. CDR3 DNA: TGTGCCAGCACGGCGGAGGGGAACACTGAAGCTTTCTTT.

Details on this clonotype: Just one base apart from a much larger clone, this may be a read error. This sequence joins TRBV6-1 and TRBJ2-7, with D perhaps matching TRBD2 (5 bases). Germline-derived CDR1 and CDR2 are MNHNS and SASEGT. This CDR3 has 10 amino acids. In DNA form, the CDR3 reads TGTGCCCATGGGGAGAGCGAGCGGTACTTC. Translated, it gives CAHGESERYF.

This clonotype was observed at least ten times. The CDR3 DNA is TGTGCCACCAGCCAGGCATGGGGGAGGCCGGGTCAGCCCCAGCATTTT. It specifies CATSQAWGRPGQPQHF. The chain uses TRBV15 and TRBJ1-5; D perhaps matches TRBD1 (5 bases). V was shortened by 5 bases and J by 6 bases, with 20 bases between the two germline ends. CDR3 size: 16 residues. Germline V gene sequence: CDR1 LNHNV, CDR2 YYDKDF (reference sequence).

This chain links TRBV20-1 with TRBJ2-1; 7 bases are shared with TRBD2. Germline CDR1 is DFQATT and CDR2 is SNEGSKA (reference sequence). J lost 7 bases, V lost 4 bases, and 19 bases had no gene match. The length of the CDR3 is 17 residues. CDR3 region: CSAKEPLLRLAGNEQFF. CDR3 sequence (DNA): TGCAGTGCTAAGGAGCCCCTCCTTAGACTAGCAGGGAATGAGCAGTTCTTC.

This clonotype was detected many times. This chain links TRBV11-2 with TRBJ2-7; tentatively, D is TRBD1 (6 bases). Trimming took off 8 bases at V and 0 bases at J, with 14 bases between the two ends. Germline-derived CDR1 and CDR2 are SGHAT and FQNNGV. There are 14 residues in the CDR3. CDR3 loop: CASGARGSSYEQYF. CDR3 nucleotide sequence: TGTGCCAGCGGAGCCAGGGGTAGCTCCTACGAGCAGTACTTC. The full variable domain, in which reference TRBV11-2 and TRBJ2-7 provide the parts outside the CDR3, is EAGVAQSPRYKIIEKRQSVAFWCNPISGHATLYWYQQILGQGPKLLIQFQNNGVVDDSQLPKDRFSAERLKGVDSTLKIQPAKLEDSAVYLCASGARGSSYEQYFGPGTRLTVT.

Here the CDR3 DNA reads TGCAGCGTTGAACTAGACTGGGACAATGAGCAGTTCTTC. It translates to CSVELDWDNEQFF. V usage is TRBV29-1 and J usage is TRBJ2-1; no clear D. Germline V gives CDR1 SQVTM, CDR2 ANQGSEA. Trimming cost V 2 bases and J 5 bases, with 10 bases left between them. This CDR3 contains 13 residues.

This clonotype has just a few counts. V is TRBV14 and J is TRBJ1-6, with D unresolved. This CDR3 spans 13 amino acids. The V end lost 2 bases, the J end lost 9 bases, and 8 bases lay between the germline ends. CDR1 and CDR2 (germline): SGHDN, FVKESK. In DNA form, the CDR3 reads TGTGCCAGCAGCCAACAGTACGGTTCACCCCTCCACTTT. Protein sequence: CASSQQYGSPLHF.

This clonotype was found many times. This chain connects TRBV11-2 to TRBJ2-5; D might be TRBD2 (6 bases). The V gene's germline CDR1 is SGHAT and CDR2 FQNNGV. Trimming cost V 5 bases and J 0 bases, with 13 bases left between them. This CDR3 is 15 amino acids long. CDR3 in amino acids: CASSLRRGYQETQYF. In DNA form, the CDR3 reads TGTGCCAGCAGCCTTCGGCGGGGCTACCAAGAGACCCAGTACTTC.

CDR3 in DNA: TGTGCCTGGAGCCTCGCCGCCCTAAATAGCAATCAGCCCCAGCATTTT. Amino acid sequence: CAWSLAALNSNQPQHF. The V and J genes are TRBV30 and TRBJ1-5; D call uncertain. The V end lost 3 bases, the J end lost 0 bases, and 15 bases lay between the germline ends. Germline assignment: CDR1 GTSNPN and CDR2 SVGIG (reference sequence). This CDR3 is built from 16 residues.

Ten or more counts support this clonotype. The chain recombines TRBV11-2 with TRBJ1-1, with a possible D match to TRBD1 (6 bases). The V end was cut by 1 base, the J end by 1 base, with 19 bases between. CDR1 and CDR2 from the germline V gene are SGHAT and FQNNGV. The CDR3 is 18 amino acids. In DNA form, the CDR3 reads TGTGCCAGCAGCTTAGGAGCCGGGGGCGCCCGGTCGAACACTGAAGCTTTCTTT. Its translation: CASSLGAGGARSNTEAFF.

The chain carries TRBV6-6 and TRBJ2-1; perhaps TRBD1 as D (6 bases). This CDR3 has 16 residues. The V end lost 0 bases, the J end lost 0 bases, and 9 bases lay between the germline ends. Germline assignment: CDR1 MNHNY and CDR2 SVGAGI (reference sequence). This CDR3 reads CASSYSQGISYNEQFF. The DNA of the CDR3 is TGTGCCAGCAGTTACTCCCAGGGGATCTCCTACAATGAGCAGTTCTTC.

The genes are TRBV15 and TRBJ1-1; D might be TRBD1 (5 bases). Per germline, CDR1 LNHNV and CDR2 YYDKDF (reference sequence). Trimming pared 0 bases from V and 5 bases from J, leaving 16 bases between. CDR3 length equals 16 residues. The CDR3 here is CATSRDGAGRSTEAFF. DNA of the CDR3: TGTGCCACCAGCAGAGATGGGGCAGGGAGGTCTACTGAAGCTTTCTTT.

This clonotype showed up many times. V is TRBV5-1 and J is TRBJ2-2, with 9 bases aligning to TRBD1. There are 15 residues in the CDR3. Germline V gene lookup returns CDR1 SGHRS and CDR2 YFSETQ. V gave up 4 bases and J gave up 1 base; unmatched junction bases: 2. The CDR3, as DNA: TGCGCCAGCAGCCCGGACAGGGGGAACACCGGGGAGCTGTTTTTT. Protein sequence: CASSPDRGNTGELFF.

J is TRBJ2-3 and V is TRBV12-3 or TRBV12-4, with D possibly TRBD2 on 6 matching bases. This CDR3 is built from 17 residues. The V gene lost 3 bases and the J gene lost 4 bases, with 20 bases spanning the gap. CDR3 DNA sequence: TGTGCCAGCAGTTTCTTTCCCCGGAGGGTGAGAGCAGATACGCAGTATTTT. Translating it yields CASSFFPRRVRADTQYF.